A single T cell receptor beta chain is shown here with its context. Its matching antigen is unknown. This same CDR3 is encoded by further DNA sequences in the sample. These data originate in a study of beta chain features in type 1 diabetes. Purity exceeding 95% was reached by all sorted populations. Notes on the study in general: In cDNA sequencing, cells with high TCR expression could be over-represented.

Sequenced material consisted of expressed TCRB transcripts (all of the isolated RNA was reverse transcribed). Here immunoSEQ multiplex PCR was the method, and the copy in TCRdb shows in-frame clones only, minus some. Of about 470,000 clones in the sample, 30% were seen once. Trimming cost V 2 bases and J 2 bases; bases outside gene matches: 2. CDR1 GTSNPN and CDR2 SVGIG come from the germline V gene (reference sequence). This CDR3 has 13 residues. The TCR comes from a man aged 18 to 35 in good health. This rearrangement joins TRBV30 to TRBJ1-1, with TRBD1 matching over 7 bases. Sequenced: naive CD4+ T cells from blood. The CDR3 DNA is TGTGCCTGGAGTCCAGGGGGAAACACTGAAGCTTTCTTT. Translation: CAWSPGGNTEAFF.